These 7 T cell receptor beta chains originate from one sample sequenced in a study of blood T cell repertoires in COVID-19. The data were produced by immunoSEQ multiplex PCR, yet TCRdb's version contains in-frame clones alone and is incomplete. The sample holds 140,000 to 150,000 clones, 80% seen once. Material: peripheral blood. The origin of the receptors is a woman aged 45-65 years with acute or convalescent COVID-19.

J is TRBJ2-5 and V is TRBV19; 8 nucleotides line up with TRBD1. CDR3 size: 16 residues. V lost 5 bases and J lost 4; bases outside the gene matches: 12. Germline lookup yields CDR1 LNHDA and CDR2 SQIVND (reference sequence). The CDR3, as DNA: TGTGCCAGTAGTCCCGGGACAGGCCGCTCGGGAGAGACCCAGTACTTC. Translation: CASSPGTGRSGETQYF.

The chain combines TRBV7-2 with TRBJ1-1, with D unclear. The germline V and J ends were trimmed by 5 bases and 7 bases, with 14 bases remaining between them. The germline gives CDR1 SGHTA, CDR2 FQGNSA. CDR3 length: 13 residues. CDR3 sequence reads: CASSPLMLVEAFF. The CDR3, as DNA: TGTGCCAGCAGCCCACTCATGCTCGTTGAAGCTTTCTTT. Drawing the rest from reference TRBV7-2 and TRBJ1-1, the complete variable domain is GAGVSQSPSNKVTEKGKDVELRCDPISGHTALYWYRQSLGQGLEFLIYFQGNSAPDKSGLPSDRFSAERTGGSVSTLTIQRTQQEDSAVYLCASSPLMLVEAFFGQGTRLTVV.

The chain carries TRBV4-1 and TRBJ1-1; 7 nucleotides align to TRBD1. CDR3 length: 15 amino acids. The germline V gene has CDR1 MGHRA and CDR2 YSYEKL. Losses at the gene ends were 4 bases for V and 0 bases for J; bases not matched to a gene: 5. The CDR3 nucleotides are TGCGCCAGCAGCCCAGACAGGGTCATGAACACTGAAGCTTTCTTT. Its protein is CASSPDRVMNTEAFF.

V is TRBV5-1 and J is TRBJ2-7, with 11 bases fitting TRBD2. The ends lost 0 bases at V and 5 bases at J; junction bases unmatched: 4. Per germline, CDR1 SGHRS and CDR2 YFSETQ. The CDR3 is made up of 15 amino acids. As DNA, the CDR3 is TGCGCCAGCAGCTTGGGACTAGCGGGGACAGACGAGCAGTACTTC. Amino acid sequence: CASSLGLAGTDEQYF. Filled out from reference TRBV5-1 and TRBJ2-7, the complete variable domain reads KAGVTQTPRYLIKTRGQQVTLSCSPISGHRSVSWYQQTPGQGLQFLFEYFSETQRNKGNFPGRFSGRQFSNSRSEMNVSTLELGDSALYLCASSLGLAGTDEQYFGPGTRLTVT.

In DNA, the CDR3 is TGTGCCAGCAGCCAAACTAGCGACACCACAGATACGCAGTATTTT. Protein product: CASSQTSDTTDTQYF. The chain has TRBV11-2 and TRBJ2-3; 7 nucleotides agree with TRBD2. Germline V lookup: CDR1 SGHAT, CDR2 FQNNGV. This CDR3 has 15 amino acids. Germline trimming cut 5 bases from V and 2 bases from J; bases unmatched to any gene: 7. Together with reference TRBV11-2 and TRBJ2-3, the CDR3 gives the full variable domain: EAGVAQSPRYKIIEKRQSVAFWCNPISGHATLYWYQQILGQGPKLLIQFQNNGVVDDSQLPKDRFSAERLKGVDSTLKIQPAKLEDSAVYLCASSQTSDTTDTQYFGPGTRLTVL.

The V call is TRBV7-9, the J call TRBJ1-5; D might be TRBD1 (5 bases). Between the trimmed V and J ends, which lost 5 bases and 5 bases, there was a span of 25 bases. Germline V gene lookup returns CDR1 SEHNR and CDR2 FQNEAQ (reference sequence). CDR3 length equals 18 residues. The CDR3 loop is CASSPGWAGIEDDQPQHF. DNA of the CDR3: TGTGCCAGCAGCCCCGGGTGGGCAGGGATTGAGGACGATCAGCCCCAGCATTTT.

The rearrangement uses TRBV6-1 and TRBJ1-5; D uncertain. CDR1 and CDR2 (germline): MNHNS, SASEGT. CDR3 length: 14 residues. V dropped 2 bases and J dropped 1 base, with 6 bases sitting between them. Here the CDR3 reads CASSEMASNQPQHF. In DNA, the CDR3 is TGTGCCAGCAGTGAAATGGCAAGCAATCAGCCCCAGCATTTT.